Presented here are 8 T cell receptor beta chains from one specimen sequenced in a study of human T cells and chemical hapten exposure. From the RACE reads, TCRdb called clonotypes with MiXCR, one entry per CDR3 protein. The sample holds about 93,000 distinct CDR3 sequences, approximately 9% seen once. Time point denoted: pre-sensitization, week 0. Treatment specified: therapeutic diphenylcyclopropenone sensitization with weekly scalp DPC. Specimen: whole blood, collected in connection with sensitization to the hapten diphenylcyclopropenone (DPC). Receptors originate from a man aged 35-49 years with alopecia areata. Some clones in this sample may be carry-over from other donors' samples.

CDR3 protein: CSAIPGQGAYNEQFF. The CDR3 region has the DNA TGCAGTGCTATCCCGGGACAGGGGGCCTACAATGAGCAGTTCTTC. The chain joins TRBV20-1 to TRBJ2-1; TRBD1 matches 11 bases. The germline gives CDR1 DFQATT, CDR2 SNEGSKA (reference sequence). V was clipped by 4 bases and J by 2 bases; unmatched bases: 4. The CDR3 consists of 15 residues.

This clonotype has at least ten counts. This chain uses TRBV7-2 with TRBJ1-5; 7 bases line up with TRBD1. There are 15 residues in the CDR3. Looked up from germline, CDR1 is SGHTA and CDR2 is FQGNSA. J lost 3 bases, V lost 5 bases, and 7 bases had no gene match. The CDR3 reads CASSVDRHTNQPQHF. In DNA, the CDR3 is TGTGCCAGCAGCGTGGACAGGCATACCAATCAGCCCCAGCATTTT.

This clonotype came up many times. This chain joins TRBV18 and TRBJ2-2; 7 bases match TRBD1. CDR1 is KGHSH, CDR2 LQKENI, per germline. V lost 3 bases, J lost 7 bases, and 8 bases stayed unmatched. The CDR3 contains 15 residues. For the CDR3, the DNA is TGTGCCAGCTCACCGAGGGGGCGCGAAGGCGGGGAGCTGTTTTTT. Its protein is CASSPRGREGGELFF.

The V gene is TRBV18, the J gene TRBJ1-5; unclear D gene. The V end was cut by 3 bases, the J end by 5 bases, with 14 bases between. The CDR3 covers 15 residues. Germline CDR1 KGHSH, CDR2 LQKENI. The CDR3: CASSPLRGGDQPQHF. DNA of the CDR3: TGTGCCAGCTCACCGTTGAGAGGCGGCGATCAGCCCCAGCATTTT.

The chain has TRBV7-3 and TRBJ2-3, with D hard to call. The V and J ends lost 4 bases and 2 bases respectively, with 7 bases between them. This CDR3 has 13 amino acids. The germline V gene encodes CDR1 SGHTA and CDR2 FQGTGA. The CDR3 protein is CASSSTFTDTQYF. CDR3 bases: TGTGCCAGCAGCTCCACCTTCACAGATACGCAGTATTTT.

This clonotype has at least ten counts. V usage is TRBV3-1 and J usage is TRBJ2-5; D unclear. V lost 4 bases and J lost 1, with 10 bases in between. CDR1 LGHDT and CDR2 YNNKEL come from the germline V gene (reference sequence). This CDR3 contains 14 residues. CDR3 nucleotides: TGTGCCAGCAGCCGATCAGCGATCCAAGAGACCCAGTACTTC. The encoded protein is CASSRSAIQETQYF.

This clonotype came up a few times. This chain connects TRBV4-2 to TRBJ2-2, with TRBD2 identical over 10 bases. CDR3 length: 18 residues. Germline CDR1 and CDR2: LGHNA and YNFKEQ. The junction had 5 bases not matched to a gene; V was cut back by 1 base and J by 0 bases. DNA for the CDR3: TGTGCCAGCAGCCAAGTTACTAGCGGGATCGCGAACACCGGGGAGCTGTTTTTT. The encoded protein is CASSQVTSGIANTGELFF.

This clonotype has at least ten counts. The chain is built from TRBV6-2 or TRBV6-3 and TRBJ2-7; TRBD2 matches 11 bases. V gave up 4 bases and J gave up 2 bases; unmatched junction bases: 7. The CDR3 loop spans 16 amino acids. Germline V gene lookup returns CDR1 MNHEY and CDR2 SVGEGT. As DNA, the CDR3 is TGTGCCAGCAGTTCCCAACTAGCGGGAGCCCCCTACGAGCAGTACTTC. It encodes CASSSQLAGAPYEQYF.